This TCR beta chain was sequenced in a study of cytomegalovirus exposure and HLA in healthy donors. 60 Vbeta and 13 Jbeta primers were used in PCR. Generated by immunoSEQ multiplex PCR, the TCRdb table keeps only in-frame clones and is missing some. There are about 200,000 clones in the sample; 83% occur only once, and 1.2% to 1.5% lies in the top ten. It was healthy bone marrow donors who served as donors. General observations from the study: The authors later linked a missense DCLRE1C variant to TCR beta V- and J-gene trimming. The study flagged around 150 TCR beta chains as cytomegalovirus-associated.

Deletions cut 0 bases from V and 2 bases from J, with 11 bases between. The CDR3 totals 15 residues. Germline V lookup: CDR1 SGHRS, CDR2 YFSETQ. In this sample, this clone turned up a few times. The target antigen is unknown. Sequencing was performed on PBMCs. The sequence was collected from a girl between 5 and 17 years old in good health and CMV-seronegative. The rearrangement joins TRBV5-1 to TRBJ1-1; no clear D. This chain's CDR3 is CASSLGNRYNTEAFF. For the CDR3, the DNA is TGCGCCAGCAGCTTGGGGAACAGATACAACACTGAAGCTTTCTTT. The entire variable domain, with the rest obtained from reference TRBV5-1 and TRBJ1-1, is as follows: KAGVTQTPRYLIKTRGQQVTLSCSPISGHRSVSWYQQTPGQGLQFLFEYFSETQRNKGNFPGRFSGRQFSNSRSEMNVSTLELGDSALYLCASSLGNRYNTEAFFGQGTRLTVV.